These 32 T cell receptor beta chains originate from one sample sequenced in a study of cytomegalovirus exposure and HLA in healthy donors. Primers included in the PCR were 60 Vbeta and 13 Jbeta primers. Assay: immunoSEQ multiplex PCR; the TCRdb copy retains only in-frame clones and omits some. The repertoire holds 100,000 to 150,000 clones, with over 70% as singletons. The specimen sequenced was PBMCs. These receptors originate from a man in his forties or fifties in good health and CMV-seropositive.

The V gene is TRBV2, the J gene TRBJ2-7; D perhaps matches TRBD2 (6 bases). The germline V gene encodes CDR1 SNHLY and CDR2 FYNNEI. The CDR3 is made up of 12 amino acids. V lost 4 bases, J lost 3 bases, and 7 bases lay in between. CDR3 loop: CASSVGSYEQYF. The DNA for the CDR3 is TGTGCCAGCAGTGTCGGGAGCTACGAGCAGTACTTC.

For this clone: Different DNA sequences within this sample yield the same CDR3. The V and J genes are TRBV7-7 and TRBJ2-7, with a weak D call TRBD1 (6 bases). The V and J ends lost 5 bases and 4 bases respectively, with 18 bases between them. In germline, CDR1 is SSHAT, CDR2 FNYEAQ (reference sequence). This CDR3 is 15 amino acids long. The CDR3 region has the DNA TGTGCCAGCAGCCCCCGGACAGCCTTCTCTTACGAGCAGTACTTC. This translates into CASSPRTAFSYEQYF.

The genes are TRBV5-1 and TRBJ1-6, with TRBD1 matching over 12 bases. This CDR3 is 19 amino acids long. The J segment lost 5 bases and the V segment lost 4 bases, leaving 13 bases of the junction unmatched. Germline lookup yields CDR1 SGHRS and CDR2 YFSETQ. CDR3 residues: CASSLRPPGQGANNSPLHF. The CDR3 DNA sequence: TGCGCCAGCAGCCTACGCCCTCCGGGACAGGGGGCGAATAATTCACCCCTCCACTTT.

The J gene is TRBJ2-5, the V gene TRBV6-5; D might be TRBD2 (6 bases). The germline V and J ends were trimmed by 6 bases and 6 bases, with 11 bases remaining between them. This CDR3 is built from 12 residues. In germline, CDR1 is MNHEY, CDR2 SVGAGI. In nucleotides, the CDR3 is TGTGCCAGCAGCGGGAGCGATAAGACCCAGTACTTC. It is translated as CASSGSDKTQYF.

This chain joins TRBV6-6 and TRBJ2-7; no definite D call. CDR3 length: 15 residues. V was cut by 6 bases and J by 0 bases, with 15 bases left in between. The germline gives CDR1 MNHNY, CDR2 SVGAGI (reference sequence). The CDR3 protein is CASSTTQRFSYEQYF. DNA of the CDR3: TGTGCCAGCAGCACAACTCAGCGTTTCTCCTACGAGCAGTACTTC.

The DNA for the CDR3 is TGTGCCAGCAGTGAACGAGTCGATAGCAATCAGCCCCAGCATTTT. Translating it yields CASSERVDSNQPQHF. V is TRBV25-1 and J is TRBJ1-5; D gene uncertain. V was cut by 2 bases and J by 0 bases, with 8 bases left in between. Germline-derived CDR1 and CDR2 are MGHDK and SYGVNS. This CDR3 is built from 15 residues.

This chain uses TRBV11-2 with TRBJ2-7; D is perhaps TRBD1 (6 bases). Trimming took 5 bases from V and 3 from J, leaving 11 bases between them. The CDR3 runs to 13 residues. Germline V CDR1 and CDR2: SGHAT, FQNNGV. This CDR3 reads CASSKQGGYEQYF. DNA for the CDR3: TGTGCCAGCAGCAAACAGGGTGGCTACGAGCAGTACTTC.

The V call is TRBV9, the J call TRBJ2-7; D uncertain. The V gene's germline CDR1 is SGDLS and CDR2 YYNGEE. The CDR3 length is 12 residues. V lost 3 bases and J 0 bases, leaving 4 bases between the germline ends. Here the CDR3 reads CASSASSYEQYF. In DNA, the CDR3 is TGTGCCAGCAGCGCCAGCTCCTACGAGCAGTACTTC.

The genes are TRBV7-9 and TRBJ2-7, with no clear D. Trimming took 6 bases from V and 5 from J, leaving 11 bases between them. CDR3 length: 12 amino acids. Per germline, CDR1 SEHNR and CDR2 FQNEAQ (reference sequence). The CDR3 nucleotides read TGTGCCAGCAGAGGTTTAGCAGACGAGCAGTACTTC. Translated: CASRGLADEQYF.

The CDR3 protein is CASSPRQRQNTEAFF. DNA for the CDR3: TGTGCCAGCTCACCGAGACAGAGACAGAACACTGAAGCTTTCTTT. This chain links TRBV18 with TRBJ1-1; TRBD1 might be the D (5 bases). Germline V gene sequence: CDR1 KGHSH, CDR2 LQKENI. Between the trimmed V and J ends, which lost 3 bases and 1 base, there was a span of 12 bases. The CDR3 covers 15 residues.

A few counts support this clone. The conserved phenylalanine or tryptophan normally closing the CDR3 is absent here, so this likely arose from a read error. This CDR3 reads CASSLATGVAKNIQYL. The CDR3 nucleotides read TGTGCCAGCAGCTTAGCTACAGGGGTGGCCAAAAACATTCAGTACCTC. V usage is TRBV7-9 and J usage is TRBJ2-4; 7 bases fit TRBD1. Germline CDR1 reads SEHNR; CDR2 reads FQNEAQ (reference sequence). This CDR3 spans 16 amino acids. With V trimmed by 0 bases and J by 1 base, 3 bases remained unmatched.

This chain uses TRBV28 with TRBJ2-1; D gene ambiguous. Germline CDR1 reads MDHEN; CDR2 reads SYDVKM. This CDR3 contains 14 residues. The V and J ends lost 2 bases and 7 bases respectively, with 12 bases between them. Here the CDR3 reads CASSLRVTGNEQFF. CDR3 coding DNA: TGTGCCAGCAGTTTACGGGTTACTGGGAATGAGCAGTTCTTC.

The CDR3 nucleotides are TGTGCCTTGGGGGGGGGCAGATCTCCCTACGAGCAGTACTTC. This codes for CALGGGRSPYEQYF. The chain uses TRBV30 and TRBJ2-7; D is perhaps TRBD2 (7 bases). The V end lost 7 bases, the J end lost 2 bases, and 18 bases lay between the germline ends. There are 14 residues in the CDR3. The germline gives CDR1 GTSNPN, CDR2 SVGIG (reference sequence).

This clone was counted only a few times. The chain combines TRBV6-1 with TRBJ2-7, with 8 bases matching TRBD2. Looked up from germline, CDR1 is MNHNS and CDR2 is SASEGT. The CDR3 runs to 15 residues. J lost 2 bases, V lost 5 bases, and 8 bases had no gene match. This CDR3 reads CASSPRGLAPYEQYF. DNA for the CDR3: TGTGCCAGCAGTCCGCGAGGACTAGCCCCCTACGAGCAGTACTTC.

The chain recombines TRBV15 with TRBJ1-5; possible D gene TRBD1, 5 bases. The V gene lost 0 bases and the J gene lost 0 bases, with 15 bases spanning the gap. This CDR3 spans 18 amino acids. Germline loops: CDR1 LNHNV, CDR2 YYDKDF (reference sequence). The CDR3 nucleotides read TGTGCCACCAGCAGAGAACCCTTATGGGGGGATAGCAATCAGCCCCAGCATTTT. Translated, it gives CATSREPLWGDSNQPQHF. The full variable domain, completed using reference TRBV15 and TRBJ1-5, is DAMVIQNPRYQVTQFGKPVTLSCSQTLNHNVMYWYQQKSSQAPKLLFHYYDKDFNNEADTPDNFQSRRPNTSFCFLDIRSPGLGDTAMYLCATSREPLWGDSNQPQHFGDGTRLSIL.

This chain connects TRBV5-1 to TRBJ2-2, with 7 nucleotides matching TRBD2. V dropped 1 base and J dropped 13; count of bases not matched to a gene: 10. The V gene's germline CDR1 is SGHRS and CDR2 YFSETQ. The CDR3 spans 14 residues. Written as DNA, the CDR3 is TGCGCCAGCAGCTTGACACAGAACGGGGAGGGGCTGTTTTTT. It yields the protein CASSLTQNGEGLFF.

On this clone: Other DNA sequences of this sample code for an identical CDR3. This chain uses TRBV28 with TRBJ2-5; a weak D match, TRBD2 (6 bases). V was pared by 7 bases and J by 5 bases, with 17 bases between. The CDR3 runs 14 residues. The germline CDR1 and CDR2 sequences are MDHEN and SYDVKM. The CDR3 loop is CASIKAGSKETQYF. The CDR3 coding sequence is TGTGCCAGCATTAAGGCCGGGAGTAAGGAGACCCAGTACTTC.

The V and J genes are TRBV6-6 and TRBJ2-2; D is possibly TRBD1 (6 bases). CDR3 length: 16 residues. The V and J ends lost 6 bases and 5 bases respectively, with 19 bases between them. Germline assignment: CDR1 MNHNY and CDR2 SVGAGI (reference sequence). This CDR3 is CASSTTRGRGTGELFF. The CDR3 DNA reads TGTGCCAGCAGCACCACCCGCGGAAGGGGGACCGGGGAGCTGTTTTTT.

This rearrangement joins TRBV5-1 to TRBJ1-1; D perhaps matches TRBD1 (5 bases). The V gene lost 4 bases and the J gene lost 1 base, with 17 bases spanning the gap. Germline V gene lookup returns CDR1 SGHRS and CDR2 YFSETQ. The CDR3 has 16 amino acids. CDR3 residues: CASSQLAREANTEAFF. The CDR3 bases are TGCGCCAGCAGCCAATTGGCCAGGGAGGCGAACACTGAAGCTTTCTTT.

The rearrangement links TRBV6-1 to TRBJ2-1; tentative D call: TRBD1 (5 bases). V lost 8 bases and J lost 2, with 13 bases in between. This CDR3 spans 14 amino acids. Per the germline V gene, CDR1 is MNHNS and CDR2 is SASEGT. CDR3 DNA: TGTGCCAGCTCGGCAGGGTGGACCTACAATGAGCAGTTCTTC. This codes for CASSAGWTYNEQFF.

The chain links TRBV2 to TRBJ1-5; no reliable D call. Per germline, CDR1 SNHLY and CDR2 FYNNEI. Trimming took off 7 bases at V and 5 bases at J, with 15 bases between the two ends. The CDR3 is 14 amino acids. This CDR3 is CASTLRPTHQPQHF. The CDR3 nucleotides read TGTGCCAGCACCCTCAGGCCCACGCATCAGCCCCAGCATTTT.

The gene calls are TRBV29-1 and TRBJ1-6, with 9 nucleotides matching TRBD1. The ends lost 7 bases at V and 10 bases at J; junction bases unmatched: 8. The CDR3 runs to 13 residues. The germline CDR1 and CDR2 sequences are SQVTM and ANQGSEA. The CDR3 region has the DNA TGCAGCGCCTCACAGGGGGCAGGATCACCCCTCCACTTT. It codes for CSASQGAGSPLHF.

In this sample, this clone turned up a few times. The chain couples TRBV5-6 to TRBJ2-1, with 11 bases fitting TRBD2. CDR3 size: 16 residues. The junction had 9 bases not matched to a gene; V was cut back by 3 bases and J by 7 bases. In germline, CDR1 is SGHDT, CDR2 YYEEEE. In DNA, the CDR3 is TGTGCCAGCAGCTATCTTAGCGGGAGGGCCAAAAATGAGCAGTTCTTC. This gives the protein CASSYLSGRAKNEQFF.

This chain joins TRBV7-2 and TRBJ2-1; tentatively, D is TRBD1 (7 bases). The V gene lost 2 bases and the J gene lost 6 bases, with 17 bases spanning the gap. Germline assignment: CDR1 SGHTA and CDR2 FQGNSA. The CDR3 is 16 amino acids. CDR3 bases: TGTGCCAGCAGCTTAAGTTTGGCAGGGGGAGGCAATGAGCAGTTCTTC. Translated, it gives CASSLSLAGGGNEQFF. The full variable domain, in which reference TRBV7-2 and TRBJ2-1 provide the parts outside the CDR3, is GAGVSQSPSNKVTEKGKDVELRCDPISGHTALYWYRQSLGQGLEFLIYFQGNSAPDKSGLPSDRFSAERTGGSVSTLTIQRTQQEDSAVYLCASSLSLAGGGNEQFFGPGTRLTVL.

The V and J genes are TRBV7-6 and TRBJ1-1, with 7 bases matching TRBD1. With 4 bases clipped from V and 6 bases from J, the junction kept 17 bases outside the gene matches. The CDR3 length is 17 residues. Germline V lookup: CDR1 SGHVS, CDR2 FNYEAQ. The CDR3 loop is CASSSDFTGTADPEAFF. The CDR3 bases are TGTGCCAGCAGCTCCGACTTTACCGGGACAGCGGACCCTGAAGCTTTCTTT.

The chain has TRBV7-8 and TRBJ2-7, with a tentative D call TRBD2 (5 bases). The CDR3 extends over 15 amino acids. The V end was cut by 3 bases, the J end by 6 bases, with 18 bases between. Germline values: CDR1 SGHVS, CDR2 FQNEAQ. The CDR3 DNA is TGTGCCAGCAGCTTGAGCGAGGGTGGAATGTTCGAGCAGTACTTC. It is translated as CASSLSEGGMFEQYF.

V is TRBV5-1 and J is TRBJ1-2, with D perhaps matching TRBD1 (5 bases). CDR1 and CDR2 (germline): SGHRS, YFSETQ. The CDR3 length is 16 residues. Trimming left V 0 bases short and J 1 base short, with 13 bases between. CDR3 in DNA: TGCGCCAGCAGCTTGGCCAGGGCTACCATTAACTATGGCTACACCTTC. Its translation: CASSLARATINYGYTF.

The chain employs TRBV19 and TRBJ2-3; D is possibly TRBD2 (5 bases). This CDR3 spans 17 amino acids. Looked up from germline, CDR1 is LNHDA and CDR2 is SQIVND (reference sequence). V lost 3 bases and J lost 1, with 17 bases in between. The CDR3 protein is CASSMAGPTSGTDTQYF. DNA of the CDR3: TGTGCCAGTAGTATGGCGGGTCCCACGTCGGGCACAGATACGCAGTATTTT. The entire variable domain, with the rest obtained from reference TRBV19 and TRBJ2-3, is as follows: DGGITQSPKYLFRKEGQNVTLSCEQNLNHDAMYWYRQDPGQGLRLIYYSQIVNDFQKGDIAEGYSVSREKKESFPLTVTSAQKNPTAFYLCASSMAGPTSGTDTQYFGPGTRLTVL.

The rearrangement joins TRBV5-1 to TRBJ2-5, with a weak D call TRBD1 (5 bases). The V end lost 0 bases, the J end lost 2 bases, and 5 bases lay between the germline ends. The germline gives CDR1 SGHRS, CDR2 YFSETQ. This CDR3 has 13 amino acids. The CDR3 nucleotides read TGCGCCAGCAGCTTGGGACAGCAAGAGACCCAGTACTTC. As protein: CASSLGQQETQYF. The whole variable domain, remainder taken from reference TRBV5-1 and TRBJ2-5, is KAGVTQTPRYLIKTRGQQVTLSCSPISGHRSVSWYQQTPGQGLQFLFEYFSETQRNKGNFPGRFSGRQFSNSRSEMNVSTLELGDSALYLCASSLGQQETQYFGPGTRLLVL.

This chain uses TRBV5-1 with TRBJ2-7, with TRBD2 identical over 11 bases. The CDR3 consists of 17 residues. Germline V CDR1 and CDR2: SGHRS, YFSETQ. The ends lost 0 bases at V and 0 bases at J; junction bases unmatched: 5. The DNA for the CDR3 is TGCGCCAGCAGCTTGGGGCTAGCGGGGGGTCTCTCCTACGAGCAGTACTTC. This encodes CASSLGLAGGLSYEQYF. Supplemented by reference TRBV5-1 and TRBJ2-7, the full variable domain reads KAGVTQTPRYLIKTRGQQVTLSCSPISGHRSVSWYQQTPGQGLQFLFEYFSETQRNKGNFPGRFSGRQFSNSRSEMNVSTLELGDSALYLCASSLGLAGGLSYEQYFGPGTRLTVT.

V gene TRBV13 combines with J gene TRBJ2-1; TRBD2 agrees at 10 bases. The junction had 5 bases not matched to a gene; V was cut back by 0 bases and J by 0 bases. Per the germline V gene, CDR1 is PRHDT and CDR2 is FYEKMQ (reference sequence). The length of the CDR3 is 18 residues. CDR3 nucleotides: TGTGCCAGCAGCTTAGGCCTGCCTAGCGGGAGCTCCTACAATGAGCAGTTCTTC. This translates into CASSLGLPSGSSYNEQFF.

The rearrangement joins TRBV7-8 to TRBJ2-7; 7 bases match TRBD1. The CDR3 runs to 14 residues. CDR1 is SGHVS, CDR2 FQNEAQ, per germline. Trimming removed 1 base from V and 3 bases from J; junction bases left unmatched: 3. The CDR3 sequence is CASSLEGTVYEQYF. CDR3 sequence (DNA): TGTGCCAGCAGCTTAGAAGGGACAGTCTACGAGCAGTACTTC.